Shown below are 27 T cell receptor beta chains from a single sample sequenced in a study of T cell changes during pregnancy in multiple sclerosis. Profiling relied on immunoSEQ multiplex PCR, and the TCRdb table lists in-frame clones only, not all of them. The profile shows 70,000 to 100,000 clones, about 93% of them singletons. The specimen was peripheral blood, collected in the third trimester of pregnancy. These TCRs come from a female donor in good health, enrolled as a control in a pregnancy study.

The V gene is TRBV14, the J gene TRBJ2-3; a weak D match, TRBD2 (5 bases). The CDR3 extends over 16 amino acids. The V end lost 4 bases, the J end lost 3 bases, and 17 bases lay between the germline ends. Germline V gives CDR1 SGHDN, CDR2 FVKESK. The CDR3 loop reads CASSPLVGEWTDTQYF. The CDR3 region has the DNA TGTGCCAGCAGCCCGTTGGTGGGAGAGTGGACAGATACGCAGTATTTT.

This rearrangement joins TRBV5-1 to TRBJ2-1; D is perhaps TRBD2 (5 bases). V dropped 2 bases and J dropped 7 bases, with 13 bases sitting between them. CDR1 and CDR2 (germline): SGHRS, YFSETQ. The CDR3 is made up of 14 amino acids. The CDR3 DNA sequence: TGCGCCAGCAGCTTCGAGGCTAGCTTGAATGAGCAGTTCTTC. Residues: CASSFEASLNEQFF.

The CDR3 nucleotides are TGTGCCAGCAGTTTGGACAGGGGATACGAGCAGTACTTC. Translating gives CASSLDRGYEQYF. This chain uses TRBV28 with TRBJ2-7; TRBD1 matches at 9 bases. This CDR3 region has 13 residues. V gave up 3 bases and J gave up 4 bases; unmatched junction bases: 1. Germline-derived CDR1 and CDR2 are MDHEN and SYDVKM. Filled out from reference TRBV28 and TRBJ2-7, the complete variable domain reads DVKVTQSSRYLVKRTGEKVFLECVQDMDHENMFWYRQDPGLGLRLIYFSYDVKMKEKGDIPEGYSVSREKKERFSLILESASTNQTSMYLCASSLDRGYEQYFGPGTRLTVT.

This sequence joins TRBV5-4 and TRBJ2-7; possibly TRBD2 for D (6 bases). The CDR3 totals 13 residues. The V and J ends lost 2 bases and 5 bases respectively, with 11 bases between them. Germline-derived CDR1 and CDR2 are SGHNT and YYREEE (reference sequence). CDR3 residues: CASSFWTGDEQYF. CDR3 DNA: TGTGCCAGCAGCTTCTGGACGGGAGACGAGCAGTACTTC.

The chain links TRBV2 to TRBJ2-7, with unresolved D. Trimming left V 1 base short and J 4 bases short, with 32 bases between. The CDR3 has 21 amino acids. Germline V gene sequence: CDR1 SNHLY, CDR2 FYNNEI. In nucleotides, the CDR3 is TGTGCCAGCAGTGAAGGCGCTCCTAAGCCTTTCCCGGGTATACCGCTATACGAGCAGTACTTC. Protein product: CASSEGAPKPFPGIPLYEQYF. Looking up the rest from reference TRBV2 and TRBJ2-7 gives the full variable domain: EPEVTQTPSHQVTQMGQEVILRCVPISNHLYFYWYRQILGQKVEFLVSFYNNEISEKSEIFDDQFSVERPDGSNFTLKIRSTKLEDSAMYFCASSEGAPKPFPGIPLYEQYFGPGTRLTVT.

The chain is built from TRBV28 and TRBJ1-2; 8 bases agree with TRBD1. V was pared by 2 bases and J by 8 bases, with 13 bases of the junction left unmatched. The CDR3 totals 16 residues. CDR1 is MDHEN, CDR2 SYDVKM, per germline. CDR3 region: CASSLAWAGGERGYTF. The CDR3 DNA is TGTGCCAGCAGTTTAGCTTGGGCAGGGGGCGAGCGGGGCTACACCTTC.

The CDR3 here is CASSPGLSGTYEQYF. CDR3 sequence (DNA): TGTGCCAGCAGTCCAGGACTCTCGGGAACCTACGAGCAGTACTTC. The chain combines TRBV6-5 with TRBJ2-7; D is possibly TRBD2 (5 bases). The CDR3 sequence is 15 residues long. In germline, CDR1 is MNHEY, CDR2 SVGAGI. The V end lost 5 bases, the J end lost 2 bases, and 16 bases lay between the germline ends.

The V and J genes are TRBV7-2 and TRBJ2-7; possible D gene TRBD2, 6 bases. The CDR3 runs 18 residues. Looked up from germline, CDR1 is SGHTA and CDR2 is FQGNSA. The V and J ends lost 2 bases and 1 base respectively, with 21 bases between them. The CDR3 loop is CASSLTGALSSPSYEQYF. The CDR3, as DNA: TGTGCCAGCAGCTTAACGGGAGCCCTCTCTTCCCCTTCCTACGAGCAGTACTTC.

The chain recombines TRBV9 with TRBJ2-1, with D perhaps TRBD2 (6 bases). The CDR3 has 15 amino acids. The germline CDR1 and CDR2 sequences are SGDLS and YYNGEE. The V end was cut by 4 bases, the J end by 6 bases, with 17 bases between. The CDR3: CASSTQEGVGNEQFF. The CDR3 bases are TGTGCCAGCAGCACACAGGAGGGAGTAGGCAATGAGCAGTTCTTC.

The chain employs TRBV23-1 and TRBJ1-5, with D perhaps matching TRBD1 (6 bases). TRBV23-1 is filed as an ORF, its function uncertain. Trimming left V 4 bases short and J 0 bases short, with 16 bases between. The CDR3 spans 17 residues. CDR3 DNA: TGCGCCAGCAGTCGGAACAGGGATCATTATAGCAATCAGCCCCAGCATTTT. It codes for CASSRNRDHYSNQPQHF.

J is TRBJ2-1 and V is TRBV4-1, with 8 positions matching TRBD2. Unmatched junction bases numbered 10, after V lost 3 bases and J lost 9 bases. The CDR3 covers 15 residues. Germline lookup yields CDR1 MGHRA and CDR2 YSYEKL. CDR3: CASSHLGLGQGEQFF. The DNA of the CDR3 is TGCGCCAGCAGCCATCTGGGACTAGGACAAGGTGAGCAGTTCTTC.

The CDR3 DNA sequence: TGTGCCAGCAGTGGACGGTCCGGGACTAGCACAGCAGATACGCAGTATTTT. Residues: CASSGRSGTSTADTQYF. This sequence joins TRBV6-1 and TRBJ2-3; 9 bases fit TRBD2. The V segment lost 4 bases and the J segment 4 bases; nucleotides outside the gene matches: 12. This CDR3 region has 17 residues. Germline V CDR1 and CDR2: MNHNS, SASEGT.

V is TRBV19 and J is TRBJ2-2; 8 bases are shared with TRBD1. The V gene end was trimmed by 7 bases and the J gene end by 1 base; junction bases not matched to a gene: 2. Germline values: CDR1 LNHDA, CDR2 SQIVND (reference sequence). This CDR3 has 14 amino acids. In DNA form, the CDR3 reads TGTGCCAGTAAAGGGACAGGGAACACCGGGGAGCTGTTTTTT. Its translation: CASKGTGNTGELFF. The whole variable domain, filled in from reference TRBV19 and TRBJ2-2, reads DGGITQSPKYLFRKEGQNVTLSCEQNLNHDAMYWYRQDPGQGLRLIYYSQIVNDFQKGDIAEGYSVSREKKESFPLTVTSAQKNPTAFYLCASKGTGNTGELFFGEGSRLTVL.

J is TRBJ2-1 and V is TRBV28, with D possibly matching TRBD2 (6 bases). Per germline, CDR1 MDHEN and CDR2 SYDVKM. The CDR3 totals 16 residues. Between the trimmed V and J ends, which lost 10 bases and 6 bases, there was a span of 25 bases. This chain's CDR3 is CAINHLGGVGGNEQFF. As DNA, the CDR3 is TGTGCCATCAATCATCTTGGGGGAGTCGGGGGCAATGAGCAGTTCTTC.

This clone was recorded only once. This chain connects TRBV28 to TRBJ1-4, with 10 bases matching TRBD1. Germline V CDR1 and CDR2: MDHEN, SYDVKM. With V trimmed by 2 bases and J by 6 bases, 9 bases remained unmatched. This CDR3 is 17 amino acids long. The CDR3: CASSLGTGEGEDEKLFF. The CDR3 DNA reads TGTGCCAGCAGTTTAGGGACAGGGGAAGGGGAAGATGAAAAACTGTTTTTT.

The rearrangement links TRBV5-1 to TRBJ1-1, with a weak D call TRBD1 (6 bases). The CDR3 consists of 14 residues. V lost 4 bases and J lost 1, with 11 bases in between. Per the germline V gene, CDR1 is SGHRS and CDR2 is YFSETQ. CDR3 residues: CASSPGHENTEAFF. The CDR3 region has the DNA TGCGCCAGCAGCCCGGGACACGAGAACACTGAAGCTTTCTTT.

The chain recombines TRBV19 with TRBJ1-5; D gene uncertain. The CDR3 totals 13 residues. The germline V gene encodes CDR1 LNHDA and CDR2 SQIVND (reference sequence). Deletions cut 3 bases from V and 3 bases from J, with 6 bases between. In DNA, the CDR3 is TGTGCCAGTAGTATCACAGTCAATCAGCCCCAGCATTTT. Its translation is CASSITVNQPQHF.

Written as DNA, the CDR3 is TGTGCCAGCAGTTTCCAGGGGCAAACAGATACGCAGTATTTT. This codes for CASSFQGQTDTQYF. The rearrangement links TRBV27 to TRBJ2-3; possibly TRBD1 for D (6 bases). Between the trimmed V and J ends, which lost 3 bases and 3 bases, there was a span of 10 bases. The CDR3 has 14 amino acids. CDR1 is MNHEY, CDR2 SMNVEV, per germline (reference sequence).

The chain combines TRBV19 with TRBJ1-1; D not resolved. The CDR3 runs 14 residues. CDR1 is LNHDA and CDR2 is SQIVND in the germline V gene (reference sequence). The V end lost 7 bases, the J end lost 0 bases, and 12 bases lay between the germline ends. The CDR3 DNA follows: TGTGCCAGTATCGGAGGCAAGTTGAACACTGAAGCTTTCTTT. It is translated as CASIGGKLNTEAFF.

This chain links TRBV5-4 with TRBJ1-1; 9 bases are a match to TRBD1. The germline V gene encodes CDR1 SGHNT and CDR2 YYREEE (reference sequence). V was clipped by 1 base and J by 1 base; unmatched bases: 5. The CDR3 is made up of 16 amino acids. The CDR3 loop is CASSLSGQGTNTEAFF. The DNA of the CDR3 is TGTGCCAGCAGCTTGTCGGGACAGGGTACGAACACTGAAGCTTTCTTT.

This rearrangement joins TRBV2 to TRBJ2-1; D ambiguous. V was clipped by 8 bases and J by 0 bases, with 11 bases between them. CDR3 length: 14 amino acids. Germline V gives CDR1 SNHLY, CDR2 FYNNEI. The CDR3 protein is CASSEKVSYNEQFF. CDR3 sequence (DNA): TGTGCCAGCTCGGAGAAGGTCTCCTACAATGAGCAGTTCTTC.

This clone was seen a single time. This chain connects TRBV2 to TRBJ2-7; D remains unclear. Germline CDR1 and CDR2: SNHLY and FYNNEI. The CDR3 is 12 amino acids. Trimming took off 2 bases at V and 4 bases at J, with 6 bases between the two ends. CDR3 nucleotides: TGTGCCAGCAGTGAATCCCGTTACGAGCAGTACTTC. Translating gives CASSESRYEQYF.

The chain joins TRBV10-3 to TRBJ2-6; weak D call: TRBD2 (5 bases). The CDR3 length is 16 residues. V lost 4 bases, J lost 4 bases, and 14 bases lay in between. Germline CDR1 ENHRY, CDR2 SYGVKD. The CDR3 sequence is CAISARKEDGANVLTF. CDR3 nucleotide sequence: TGTGCCATCAGTGCTCGGAAGGAGGACGGGGCCAACGTCCTGACTTTC.

The rearrangement joins TRBV19 to TRBJ1-5; D is possibly TRBD1 (5 bases). The CDR3 length is 16 residues. CDR1 LNHDA and CDR2 SQIVND come from the germline V gene (reference sequence). V was cut by 2 bases and J by 4 bases, with 15 bases left in between. The CDR3 spells CASSILGRGGNQPQHF. The CDR3 bases are TGTGCCAGTAGTATATTGGGGCGGGGGGGAAATCAGCCCCAGCATTTT.

In this sample, this clone turned up once. The J gene is TRBJ2-1, the V gene TRBV5-1; D is unresolved. The germline V gene encodes CDR1 SGHRS and CDR2 YFSETQ. Trimming stripped 0 bases from V and 4 bases from J, with 14 bases between. The CDR3 is 16 amino acids. CDR3 amino acids: CASSLASAVTYNEQFF. As DNA, the CDR3 is TGCGCCAGCAGCTTGGCCTCGGCGGTTACATACAATGAGCAGTTCTTC.

This sequence joins TRBV2 and TRBJ1-1; possible D gene TRBD1, 6 bases. V was trimmed by 6 bases and J by 4 bases, leaving 12 bases between them. Per the germline V gene, CDR1 is SNHLY and CDR2 is FYNNEI. The CDR3 consists of 13 residues. The CDR3 sequence is CASRNTGSTEAFF. In DNA form, the CDR3 reads TGTGCCAGCAGGAATACAGGGAGCACTGAAGCTTTCTTT.

J is TRBJ2-7 and V is TRBV28, with TRBD2 matching over 14 bases. The CDR3 totals 18 residues. Germline CDR1 is MDHEN and CDR2 is SYDVKM. With 7 bases clipped from V and 6 bases from J, the junction kept 17 bases outside the gene matches. The chain's CDR3 is CASINNGEGGLAGGEQYF. The CDR3, as DNA: TGTGCCAGCATCAACAATGGAGAGGGAGGACTAGCGGGGGGCGAGCAGTACTTC.